The 21 T cell receptor beta chains in this list originate from one sample, sequenced in a study of T cell clones after liver transplantation. The repertoire was sequenced with immunoSEQ multiplex PCR; TCRdb's copy has only in-frame clones and lacks some. The sample yields about 51,000 clones, about 86% seen once. The source was CD8+ T cells from blood, collected 12 months after liver transplant. These receptors were collected from a human patient who received a liver transplant. Part of the T cell pool may stem from the graft donor.

This clone appeared once. The rearrangement links TRBV27 to TRBJ1-2; D is unresolved. V shed 2 bases and J shed 6 bases, with 16 bases lying between them. The CDR3 has 15 residues. Germline lookup yields CDR1 MNHEY and CDR2 SMNVEV (reference sequence). The chain's CDR3 is CASSLGGSKPDGYTF. The CDR3, as DNA: TGTGCCAGCAGTTTAGGCGGATCCAAACCGGATGGCTACACCTTC.

The CDR3 coding sequence is TGCAGCGTAAGACAGGTTTCCGAGCAGTACTTC. Its translation is CSVRQVSEQYF. The chain recombines TRBV29-1 with TRBJ2-7, with D maybe TRBD1 (6 bases). The germline CDR1 and CDR2 sequences are SQVTM and ANQGSEA. This CDR3 contains 11 residues. V shed 6 bases and J shed 6 bases, with 12 bases lying between them.

The chain couples TRBV28 to TRBJ2-7; 9 bases line up with TRBD2. The CDR3 contains 14 residues. CDR1 is MDHEN and CDR2 is SYDVKM in the germline V gene. V gave up 10 bases and J gave up 2 bases; unmatched junction bases: 9. CDR3 region: CAISQASGAYEQYF. The DNA of the CDR3 is TGTGCCATTTCCCAGGCTAGCGGGGCCTACGAGCAGTACTTC.

The V and J genes are TRBV27 and TRBJ2-7; D ambiguous. Trimming left V 0 bases short and J 1 base short, with 7 bases between. Germline V lookup: CDR1 MNHEY, CDR2 SMNVEV (reference sequence). This CDR3 contains 14 residues. The CDR3: CASSLSELSYEQYF. CDR3 nucleotide sequence: TGTGCCAGCAGTTTATCTGAACTTTCCTACGAGCAGTACTTC.

The V call is TRBV11-2, the J call TRBJ2-1, with TRBD2 matching 10 bases. The trim removed 1 base at V and 3 bases at J, leaving 0 bases unmatched. Germline V gene lookup returns CDR1 SGHAT and CDR2 FQNNGV. The CDR3 is 15 residues long. The CDR3 loop is CASSLGTSGYNEQFF. CDR3 DNA sequence: TGTGCCAGCAGCTTAGGGACTAGCGGCTACAATGAGCAGTTCTTC.

The V gene is TRBV28, the J gene TRBJ2-5, with D perhaps given as TRBD1 or TRBD2 (5 bases each). CDR1 is MDHEN and CDR2 is SYDVKM in the germline V gene. This CDR3 is 14 amino acids long. The V end was cut by 2 bases, the J end by 5 bases, with 12 bases between. CDR3 in DNA: TGTGCCAGCAGTTTACCCCGGGACCTGGAGACCCAGTACTTC. Translating it yields CASSLPRDLETQYF.

This clone came up a few times. V usage is TRBV2 and J usage is TRBJ2-3; unclear D gene. This CDR3 has 11 residues. Germline-derived CDR1 and CDR2 are SNHLY and FYNNEI. V was shortened by 11 bases and J by 1 base, with 7 bases between the two germline ends. Here the CDR3 reads CAGGRTDTQYF. CDR3 DNA: TGTGCCGGCGGCCGCACAGATACGCAGTATTTT.

J is TRBJ1-2 and V is TRBV6-1; D may be TRBD1 (5 bases). Trimming pared 7 bases from V and 2 bases from J, leaving 17 bases between. Germline CDR1 and CDR2: MNHNS and SASEGT. There are 15 residues in the CDR3. CDR3: CASTAWIGTNYGYTF. Written as DNA, the CDR3 is TGTGCCAGCACCGCGTGGATAGGGACCAACTATGGCTACACCTTC.

This clone was picked up a small number of times. This chain uses TRBV7-9 with TRBJ2-6, with D maybe TRBD1 (6 bases). CDR1 SEHNR and CDR2 FQNEAQ come from the germline V gene (reference sequence). V dropped 5 bases and J dropped 3 bases, with 14 bases sitting between them. The length of the CDR3 is 16 residues. The CDR3 DNA reads as TGTGCCAGCAGCCCTAAACAGGGCGGTGGGGCCAACGTCCTGACTTTC. Translating gives CASSPKQGGGANVLTF.

The chain couples TRBV11-3 to TRBJ2-1; maybe TRBD2 (6 bases). V lost 5 bases, J lost 3 bases, and 11 bases lay in between. The CDR3 sequence is 14 residues long. CDR1 is SGHNT and CDR2 is YENEEA in the germline V gene. The CDR3 loop reads CASSPGGFYNEQFF. The DNA for the CDR3 is TGTGCCAGCAGCCCCGGGGGTTTCTACAATGAGCAGTTCTTC.

The rearrangement links TRBV11-2 to TRBJ2-2; the match to TRBD2 covers 8 bases. V lost 3 bases, J lost 2 bases, and 5 bases stayed unmatched. Germline V gene sequence: CDR1 SGHAT, CDR2 FQNNGV. The CDR3 totals 16 residues. This CDR3 reads CASSFSAGVNTGELFF. The DNA for the CDR3 is TGTGCCAGCAGCTTTTCAGCGGGAGTTAACACCGGGGAGCTGTTTTTT. Full variable domain (missing parts from reference TRBV11-2 and TRBJ2-2): EAGVAQSPRYKIIEKRQSVAFWCNPISGHATLYWYQQILGQGPKLLIQFQNNGVVDDSQLPKDRFSAERLKGVDSTLKIQPAKLEDSAVYLCASSFSAGVNTGELFFGEGSRLTVL.

V and J are TRBV28 and TRBJ2-3; D perhaps matches TRBD1 (6 bases). With 3 bases removed from V and 4 bases from J, the gap between germline ends came to 17 bases. This CDR3 region has 16 residues. Per the germline V gene, CDR1 is MDHEN and CDR2 is SYDVKM. CDR3 in amino acids: CASSFAPSRGSDTQYF. Written as DNA, the CDR3 is TGTGCCAGCAGTTTTGCCCCTTCCAGGGGATCAGATACGCAGTATTTT.

The chain uses TRBV7-9 and TRBJ2-5; the D gene could be TRBD1 or TRBD2 (5 bases each). The germline CDR1 and CDR2 sequences are SEHNR and FQNEAQ (reference sequence). The V gene lost 5 bases and the J gene lost 1 base, with 14 bases spanning the gap. The CDR3 runs to 15 residues. The CDR3 DNA sequence: TGTGCCAGCAGCGGGAATGAGGGACCCCAAGAGACCCAGTACTTC. The encoded protein is CASSGNEGPQETQYF.

The rearrangement links TRBV19 to TRBJ2-7; 8 bases line up with TRBD1. There are 15 residues in the CDR3. CDR1 LNHDA and CDR2 SQIVND come from the germline V gene (reference sequence). After removal of 4 bases from V and 3 bases from J, the junction contained 8 bases not matched to a gene. This CDR3 is CASSTRTGIGYEQYF. In DNA form, the CDR3 reads TGTGCCAGTAGTACCCGGACAGGGATTGGCTACGAGCAGTACTTC.

A few counts support this clone. The chain is built from TRBV4-1 and TRBJ2-7; 7 positions match TRBD1. The CDR3 totals 16 residues. After removal of 0 bases from V and 4 bases from J, the junction contained 9 bases not matched to a gene. Germline loops: CDR1 MGHRA, CDR2 YSYEKL. CDR3: CASSQDLVTGMYEQYF. In DNA form, the CDR3 reads TGCGCCAGCAGCCAAGATCTGGTGACAGGGATGTACGAGCAGTACTTC.

The rearrangement joins TRBV4-1 to TRBJ1-4; 9 positions agree with TRBD1. This CDR3 comprises 14 residues. The germline CDR1 and CDR2 sequences are MGHRA and YSYEKL. J was trimmed by 6 bases and V by 1 base; bases with no gene match: 0. The CDR3 sequence is CASSQGQGDEKLFF. Written as DNA, the CDR3 is TGCGCCAGCAGCCAAGGACAGGGGGATGAAAAACTGTTTTTT.

This clone was seen once. This chain uses TRBV5-4 with TRBJ2-7; D call uncertain. The CDR3 runs 14 residues. V lost 2 bases, J lost 3 bases, and 12 bases lay in between. CDR1 and CDR2 (germline): SGHNT, YYREEE (reference sequence). The CDR3, as DNA: TGTGCCAGCAGCTTTGAAGTCGGGCGCTACGAGCAGTACTTC. Translating it yields CASSFEVGRYEQYF.

V and J are TRBV7-2 and TRBJ2-3; 10 bases fit TRBD2. Per germline, CDR1 SGHTA and CDR2 FQGNSA. This CDR3 has 16 amino acids. V was clipped by 3 bases and J by 5 bases; unmatched bases: 8. CDR3 sequence: CASSFRTSGYRDTQYF. CDR3 bases: TGTGCCAGCAGCTTCCGGACTAGCGGATACCGAGATACGCAGTATTTT.

The chain uses TRBV27 and TRBJ1-4; D is undetermined. The length of the CDR3 is 13 residues. Looked up from germline, CDR1 is MNHEY and CDR2 is SMNVEV (reference sequence). The V end was cut by 6 bases, the J end by 4 bases, with 9 bases between. For the CDR3, the DNA is TGTGCCAGCAGCCCTCGTGGTAATGAAAAACTGTTTTTT. It encodes CASSPRGNEKLFF.

The J gene is TRBJ2-5, the V gene TRBV10-3; 7 bases are shared with TRBD2. The CDR3 is 15 residues long. Germline lookup yields CDR1 ENHRY and CDR2 SYGVKD. J lost 4 bases, V lost 10 bases, and 15 bases had no gene match. CDR3 protein: CATRGREKPGETQYF. The CDR3 nucleotides are TGTGCCACCCGCGGGCGGGAGAAACCTGGAGAGACCCAGTACTTC.

The chain combines TRBV19 with TRBJ1-1; D might be TRBD1 (6 bases). Germline lookup yields CDR1 LNHDA and CDR2 SQIVND (reference sequence). The length of the CDR3 is 14 residues. The ends were cut back, 5 bases at V and 6 bases at J, with 16 bases in the middle. This CDR3 is CASSPGEGFSEAFF. The CDR3 bases are TGTGCCAGTAGTCCAGGGGAGGGTTTCTCTGAAGCTTTCTTT.